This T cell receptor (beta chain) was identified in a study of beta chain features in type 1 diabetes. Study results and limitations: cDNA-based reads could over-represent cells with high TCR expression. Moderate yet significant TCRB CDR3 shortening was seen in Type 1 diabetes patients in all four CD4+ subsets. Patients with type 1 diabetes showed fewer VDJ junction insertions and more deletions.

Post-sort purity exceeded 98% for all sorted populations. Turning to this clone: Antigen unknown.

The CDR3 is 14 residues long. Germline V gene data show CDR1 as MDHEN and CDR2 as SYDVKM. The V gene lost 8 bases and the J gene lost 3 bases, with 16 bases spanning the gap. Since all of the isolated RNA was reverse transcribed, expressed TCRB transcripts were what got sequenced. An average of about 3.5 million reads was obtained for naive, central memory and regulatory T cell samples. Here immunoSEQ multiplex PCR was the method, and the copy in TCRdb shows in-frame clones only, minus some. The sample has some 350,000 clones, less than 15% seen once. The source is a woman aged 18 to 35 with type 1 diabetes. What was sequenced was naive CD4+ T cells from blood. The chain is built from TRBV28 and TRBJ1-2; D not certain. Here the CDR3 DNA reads TGTGCCAGCGAGAAAACGGTTCTCGACTATGGCTACACCTTC. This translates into CASEKTVLDYGYTF.